The next 9 T cell receptor beta chains were all read from a single sample in a study of CD8 T cells in ankylosing spondylitis. Whole-study results and caveats: Blood from ankylosing spondylitis patients appeared to carry a characteristic roughly eight-variant TCR beta motif.

Which antigens these TCRs recognize remains unknown. TCRdb analysed the 5' RACE reads with MiXCR anew, one entry per CDR3 protein. The sample contains about 500,000 distinct CDR3 sequences, about 12% of which appear only once. Sequences were obtained from blood, either unsorted or a sorted T cell fraction (not recorded which). The receptors shown here come from a male donor with ankylosing spondylitis.

This clonotype was seen more than once but under ten times. The V gene is TRBV20-1, the J gene TRBJ1-4; 8 bases line up with TRBD1. Germline trimming cut 7 bases from V and 7 bases from J; bases unmatched to any gene: 8. CDR3 length: 13 amino acids. The germline gives CDR1 DFQATT, CDR2 SNEGSKA (reference sequence). CDR3 DNA: TGCAGTGGCCGACAGGGGTTAGGTGAAAAACTGTTTTTT. Encoded protein: CSGRQGLGEKLFF.

The chain employs TRBV3-1 and TRBJ1-5, with unresolved D. This CDR3 contains 13 residues. The V gene's germline CDR1 is LGHDT and CDR2 YNNKEL (reference sequence). The V end lost 5 bases, the J end lost 4 bases, and 9 bases lay between the germline ends. The CDR3 bases are TGTGCCAGCAGCAGTCAGAGGAATCAGCCCCAGCATTTT. Translation: CASSSQRNQPQHF.

In its sample, this clonotype was seen a few times. V usage is TRBV29-1 and J usage is TRBJ2-1; no definite D call. Germline-derived CDR1 and CDR2 are SQVTM and ANQGSEA. This CDR3 spans 12 amino acids. Trimming shortened V by 7 bases and J by 0 bases, and 7 bases separated the two germline ends. CDR3 residues: CSGTSSYNEQFF. The CDR3 DNA reads as TGCAGCGGGACCAGCTCCTACAATGAGCAGTTCTTC.

J is TRBJ1-3 and V is TRBV7-9; D is perhaps TRBD1 (5 bases). V gave up 4 bases and J gave up 3 bases, with 10 bases separating them. The CDR3 spans 14 residues. Germline V gives CDR1 SEHNR, CDR2 FQNEAQ (reference sequence). The CDR3 protein is CASSSDRDGNTIYF. CDR3 sequence (DNA): TGTGCCAGCAGCTCCGACAGAGATGGAAACACCATATATTTT.

The table lists this clonotype with many counts. The chain recombines TRBV7-2 with TRBJ2-3, with D unclear. The CDR3 loop spans 14 amino acids. CDR1 and CDR2 from the germline V gene are SGHTA and FQGNSA. Trimming removed 5 bases at V and 8 bases at J, with 17 bases between. CDR3 loop: CASSPMDLGLTQYF. The CDR3 nucleotides are TGTGCCAGCAGCCCCATGGACCTCGGCCTTACGCAGTATTTT.

This chain uses TRBV7-9 with TRBJ2-1; 14 nucleotides line up with TRBD2. The CDR3 sequence is 16 residues long. After removal of 3 bases from V and 8 bases from J, the junction contained 6 bases not matched to a gene. In germline, CDR1 is SEHNR, CDR2 FQNEAQ (reference sequence). CDR3 bases: TGTGCCAGCAGCTTTGGGACTAGCGGGAGTGGGGATGAGCAGTTCTTC. Translation gives CASSFGTSGSGDEQFF.

This clonotype has more than one count but fewer than ten. V usage is TRBV4-1 and J usage is TRBJ2-5; maybe TRBD2 (6 bases). This CDR3 comprises 15 residues. The germline gives CDR1 MGHRA, CDR2 YSYEKL. V gave up 2 bases and J gave up 2 bases, with 12 bases separating them. This CDR3 is CASSQSGREQETQYF. The CDR3, as DNA: TGCGCCAGCAGCCAATCCGGACGGGAGCAAGAGACCCAGTACTTC.

The rearrangement joins TRBV29-1 to TRBJ2-3; D remains unclear. This CDR3 is built from 12 residues. Between the trimmed V and J ends, which lost 6 bases and 5 bases, there was a span of 12 bases. CDR1 is SQVTM, CDR2 ANQGSEA, per germline. The CDR3: CSVPSGRDTQYF. In nucleotides, the CDR3 is TGCAGCGTCCCTAGTGGAAGAGATACGCAGTATTTT.

This clonotype was detected a few times. The CDR3 is CASSVVSNQPQHF. The CDR3, as DNA: TGTGCCAGCAGTGTCGTTAGCAATCAGCCCCAGCATTTT. The rearrangement links TRBV28 to TRBJ1-5, with D unresolved. From germline, CDR1 is MDHEN and CDR2 SYDVKM. CDR3 length equals 13 residues. Trimming took 5 bases from V and 0 from J, leaving 5 bases between them.